This TCR beta chain derives from a study of human T cells and chemical hapten exposure. The overall study: Subjects had 2% DPC placed on about 2 cm by about 2 cm of upper inner arm skin for sensitization.

TCRdb used MiXCR to reprocess the RACE reads, holding one entry per CDR3 protein. The sample carries roughly 380,000 distinct CDR3 sequences, just under 6.5% recorded once. Time point defined: patch test 2, 6 weeks after DPC sensitization. Treatment reported: therapeutic diphenylcyclopropenone sensitization with weekly scalp DPC. The sample holds many counts of this clonotype. The junction had 7 bases not matched to a gene; V was cut back by 7 bases and J by 7 bases. The CDR3 runs to 13 residues. CDR1 is MNHNY and CDR2 is SVGAGI in the germline V gene (reference sequence). The clonotype originates from a woman under 30 with alopecia areata. Some clones in this sample may be carry-over from other donors' samples. Sequenced material: whole blood, taken in connection with sensitization to the hapten diphenylcyclopropenone (DPC). The rearrangement links TRBV6-6 to TRBJ2-1, with TRBD1 matching 7 bases. The CDR3 is CASNPGQPNEQFF. In nucleotides, the CDR3 is TGTGCCAGCAACCCGGGACAGCCTAATGAGCAGTTCTTC.